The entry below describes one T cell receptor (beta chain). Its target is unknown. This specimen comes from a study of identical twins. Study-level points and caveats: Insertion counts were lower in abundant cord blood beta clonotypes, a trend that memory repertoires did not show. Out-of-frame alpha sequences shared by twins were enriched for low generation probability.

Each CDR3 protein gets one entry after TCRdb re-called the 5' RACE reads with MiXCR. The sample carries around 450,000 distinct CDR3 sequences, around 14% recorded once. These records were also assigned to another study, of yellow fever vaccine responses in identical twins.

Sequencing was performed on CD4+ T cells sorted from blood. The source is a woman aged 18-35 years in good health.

As DNA, the CDR3 is TGCGCCAGCAGCCAGGAGATCCGGAGTGGGACCCAGTACTTC. This encodes CASSQEIRSGTQYF. This chain connects TRBV4-3 to TRBJ2-5, with no clear D. Germline V lookup: CDR1 LGHNA, CDR2 YSLEER. This CDR3 region has 14 residues. Trimming left V 3 bases short and J 7 bases short, with 15 bases between.